The sequence of this TCR beta chain was determined in a study of T cell repertoires in cytomegalovirus infection. A word on this clonotype: As yet, its antigen is unknown.

CDR1 and CDR2 (germline): MNHGY, SAAAGT. This CDR3 has 16 residues. Germline trimming cut 0 bases from V and 0 bases from J; bases unmatched to any gene: 1. One entry per CDR3 protein, called by TCRdb with MiXCR from the reads. The table lists a few hundred thousand distinct CDR3 sequences, 15% to 20% of them singletons. Study observations and caveats: There were HLA-C-restricted CMV-specific TCR beta clonotypes dominating the ex vivo response.

Input material: PBMCs. V and J are TRBV6-8 and TRBJ2-3; the match to TRBD1 covers 9 bases. The clonotype was recovered from a human donor in good health (CMV status not recorded). Some clones in this sample may be carry-over from other donors' samples. The CDR3 loop is CASSYSGTGSTDTQYF. CDR3 bases: TGTGCCAGCAGTTACTCCGGGACAGGGAGCACAGATACGCAGTATTTT.